This paragraph reports one TCR beta chain. The sample's time point: pretreatment peripheral blood. Each individual provided 1 to 8 samples (taken pretreatment and on-treatment). The record originates from a study of PD-L1 blockade in urothelial cancer. Study information: Patients began atezolizumab, 1,200 mg intravenously every 3 weeks, at some point between 2012 and 2014. Blood gave a median approximately 130,000 T cells.

Method: immunoSEQ multiplex PCR; TCRdb's copy keeps in-frame clones and lacks some. The table shows fewer than 50,000 clones, with about 86% occurring only once. The CDR3 is made up of 16 amino acids. Per the germline V gene, CDR1 is SGHNT and CDR2 is YYREEE (reference sequence). Trimming removed 1 base at V and 3 bases at J, with 15 bases between. The receptor was derived from a man between 65 and 85 years old with urothelial cancer. The V call is TRBV5-4, the J call TRBJ2-3, with TRBD2 as a possible D gene (6 bases). This sample comprised PBMCs, obtained around atezolizumab (anti-PD-L1) treatment. CDR3 protein: CASSLMGGLVTDTQYF. The CDR3 DNA sequence: TGTGCCAGCAGCTTGATGGGGGGTTTAGTAACAGATACGCAGTATTTT. The whole variable domain, remainder taken from reference TRBV5-4 and TRBJ2-3, is ETGVTQSPTHLIKTRGQQVTLRCSSQSGHNTVSWYQQALGQGPQFIFQYYREEENGRGNFPPRFSGLQFPNYSSELNVNALELDDSALYLCASSLMGGLVTDTQYFGPGTRLTVL.